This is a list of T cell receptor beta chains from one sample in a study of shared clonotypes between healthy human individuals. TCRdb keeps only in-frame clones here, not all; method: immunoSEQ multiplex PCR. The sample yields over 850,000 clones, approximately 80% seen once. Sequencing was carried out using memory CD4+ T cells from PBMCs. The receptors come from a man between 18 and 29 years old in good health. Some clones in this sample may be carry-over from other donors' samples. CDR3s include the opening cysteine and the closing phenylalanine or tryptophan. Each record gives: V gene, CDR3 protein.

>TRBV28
CASSLGQGGTIYF
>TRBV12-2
CASRSHQPQHF
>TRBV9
CASGDAVNTGELFF
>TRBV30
CAWSVLGYGYTF
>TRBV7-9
CASSPKGLAGNPYEQYF
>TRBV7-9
CASSLKTGGGYTF
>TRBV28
CASSLSGYDRGYNEQFF
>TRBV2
CASSDDTPQHF
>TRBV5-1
CASSSSYPYGYTF
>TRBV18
CASSQAPLAGLHPRSYNEQFF
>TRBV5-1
CASSASGSLGNTIYF
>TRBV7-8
CASSQGLAMETQYF
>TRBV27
CASSLSDGSTDTQYF
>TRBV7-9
CASSFQGASGSHEQFF
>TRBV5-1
CASSLTGGTNYGYTF
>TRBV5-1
CASSFSGTTQETQYF
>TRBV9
CASSVEGQTYNEQFF
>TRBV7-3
CASSSGPINTEAFF
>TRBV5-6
CASSIRQGVMNTEAFF
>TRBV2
CASKTGLQPQHF
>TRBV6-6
CASSPTTVRETQYF
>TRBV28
CASLGLAGGPYEQFF
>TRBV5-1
CASSRGTFEVETQYF
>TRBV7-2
CASSRKGTSGAGELFF
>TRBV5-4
CASSLGPGFSVYGYTF
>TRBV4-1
CASSQVGSGNTIYF
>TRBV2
CASVPTRTNEKLFF
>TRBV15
CATSRGGSNQPQHF
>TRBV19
CAVHSNGELFF
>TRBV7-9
CASSLGDTYQPQHF
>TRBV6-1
CASSARGAGAYEQYF
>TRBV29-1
CSVEHNYGYTF